These T cell receptor beta chains were read from a single sample in a study of cytomegalovirus exposure and HLA in healthy donors. TCRdb keeps only in-frame clones here, not all; method: immunoSEQ multiplex PCR. The repertoire holds some 41,000 clones, 80% to 95% seen once, with over 2% in the top ten. The sequenced sample was PBMCs. All receptors derive from a woman aged 18-29 years in good health and CMV-seronegative. The CDR3 runs from the conserved cysteine through the conserved F or W. D genes are given only for firm matches. Clone size, where shown, is once, few, many, or a class for clones that have expanded.

15	.	TRBJ2-1	TRBV6-6	.	CASSQQGEAYNEQFF	TGTGCCAGCAGTCAACAGGGAGAAGCCTACAATGAGCAGTTCTTC
14	TRBD1	TRBJ2-7	TRBV19	.	CASKPSDRVTEQYF	TGTGCCAGTAAACCCAGCGACAGGGTAACCGAGCAGTACTTC
15	TRBD1	TRBJ2-1	TRBV28	.	CASSTGGGGFNEQFF	TGTGCCAGCAGTACAGGGGGCGGAGGTTTTAATGAGCAGTTCTTC
12	.	TRBJ1-1	TRBV10-1	.	CASSEWNGEAFF	TGCGCCAGCAGTGAGTGGAACGGGGAAGCTTTCTTT
16	TRBD2	TRBJ2-1	TRBV28	.	CASSPGLAAYYNEQFF	TGTGCCAGCAGTCCCGGACTAGCGGCCTACTACAATGAGCAGTTCTTC
17	.	TRBJ1-1	TRBV29-1	.	CSVETRVYGEEDTEAFF	TGCAGCGTTGAGACAAGGGTGTATGGGGAGGAGGACACTGAAGCTTTCTTT
14	TRBD1	TRBJ1-5	TRBV28	.	CASSHGQGNQPQHF	TGTGCCAGCAGCCATGGACAGGGAAATCAGCCCCAGCATTTT
15	TRBD2	TRBJ2-1	TRBV27	.	CASSPLAGGPNEQFF	TGTGCCAGCAGCCCTCTAGCGGGAGGACCCAATGAGCAGTTCTTC
17	TRBD2	TRBJ2-7	TRBV15	.	CATSRERREGRVYEQYF	TGTGCCACCAGCAGAGAGCGTCGGGAGGGCCGGGTTTACGAGCAGTACTTC
13	.	TRBJ1-1	TRBV15	.	CATSRDLRDAAFF	TGTGCCACCAGCAGAGATCTCAGGGATGCAGCTTTCTTT
15	TRBD1	TRBJ1-1	TRBV19	.	CASSKDRGTNTEAFF	TGTGCCAGTAGTAAAGACAGGGGGACGAACACTGAAGCTTTCTTT
13	TRBD1	TRBJ1-4	TRBV6-1	.	CASTGDRVEKLFF	TGTGCCAGCACCGGGGACAGGGTTGAAAAACTGTTTTTT
12	.	TRBJ1-1	TRBV7-3	.	CASSLQNTEAFF	TGTGCCAGCAGCTTACAGAACACTGAAGCTTTCTTT
14	.	TRBJ2-1	TRBV5-1	.	CASSLGSLYNEQFF	TGCGCCAGCAGCTTGGGATCCCTATACAATGAGCAGTTCTTC
17	TRBD2	TRBJ2-3	TRBV7-2	.	CASSLIISGGSTDTQYF	TGTGCCAGCAGCTTAATAATATCGGGGGGAAGCACAGATACGCAGTATTTT
14	.	TRBJ2-3	TRBV13	.	CASSFDSSTDTQYF	TGTGCCAGCAGCTTCGACTCTAGCACAGATACGCAGTATTTT
15	TRBD1	TRBJ1-5	TRBV28	.	CASREQGEYNQPQHF	TGTGCCAGCAGAGAACAGGGGGAGTACAATCAGCCCCAGCATTTT
16	TRBD2	TRBJ2-4	TRBV2	.	CASSELAGGPTSIQYF	TGTGCCAGCAGTGAGCTAGCGGGAGGGCCCACGAGCATTCAGTACTTC
15	TRBD1	TRBJ1-2	TRBV28	few	CASSQTGDTNYGYTF	TGTGCCAGCAGTCAAACAGGGGATACTAACTATGGCTACACCTTC
16	TRBD2	TRBJ2-3	TRBV10-3	.	CAIKRGGGGFTDTQYF	TGTGCCATCAAACGCGGTGGGGGGGGGTTCACAGATACGCAGTATTTT
12	.	TRBJ1-3	TRBV30	.	CAWQGSGNTIYF	TGTGCCTGGCAGGGTTCTGGAAACACCATATATTTT
15	TRBD2	TRBJ2-1	TRBV4-1	.	CASSLSGEAYNEQFF	TGCGCCAGCAGCCTTAGCGGGGAGGCATACAATGAGCAGTTCTTC
15	TRBD1	TRBJ1-5	TRBV28	few	CASSFPDRGNQPQHF	TGTGCCAGCAGTTTCCCGGACAGGGGGAATCAGCCCCAGCATTTT
14	.	TRBJ1-2	TRBV4-1	.	CASSQVSGNYGYTF	TGCGCCAGCAGCCAAGTCTCAGGGAACTATGGCTACACCTTC
15	.	TRBJ2-7	TRBV4-2	.	CASSQVGGSGYEQYF	TGTGCCAGCAGCCAAGTAGGAGGGTCCGGCTACGAGCAGTACTTC
14	.	TRBJ2-7	TRBV5-5	.	CASSLVVTIYEQYF	TGTGCCAGCAGCTTGGTTGTCACTATCTACGAGCAGTACTTC
21	TRBD2	TRBJ2-2	TRBV4-1	.	CASSQNTLPSGRRLNTGELFF	TGCGCCAGCAGCCAAAATACCCTGCCTAGCGGAAGACGATTAAACACCGGGGAGCTGTTTTTT
15	.	TRBJ2-7	TRBV28	.	CASSSGTPFFWEQYF	TGTGCCAGCAGTTCCGGGACACCCTTTTTCTGGGAGCAGTACTTC
14	.	TRBJ2-2	TRBV9	.	CASSVESGDGELFF	TGTGCCAGCAGCGTAGAATCCGGGGACGGGGAGCTGTTTTTT
13	.	TRBJ1-2	TRBV28	.	CASSIDRGYGYTF	TGTGCCAGCAGTATTGACCGAGGGTATGGCTACACCTTC
17	TRBD2	TRBJ2-3	TRBV6-1	.	CASSGLSSGRAADTQYF	TGTGCCAGCAGTGGGCTCTCTAGCGGGAGGGCCGCGGATACGCAGTATTTT
17	.	TRBJ2-3	TRBV21-1	.	CASSKAGTSGRMDTQYF	TGTGCCAGCAGCAAAGCGGGGACTAGCGGGAGGATGGATACGCAGTATTTT
13	.	TRBJ2-7	TRBV30	.	CAWSVSGDYEQYF	TGTGCCTGGAGTGTTTCAGGGGATTACGAGCAGTACTTC
13	.	TRBJ1-1	TRBV28	few	CASSTPGATEAFF	TGTGCCAGCAGTACCCCGGGAGCCACTGAAGCTTTCTTT
14	.	TRBJ2-3	TRBV4-1	.	CASSQEGGTDTQYF	TGCGCCAGCAGCCAAGAAGGGGGCACAGATACGCAGTATTTT
13	.	TRBJ2-5	TRBV5-1	once	CASSLPGLETQYF	TGCGCCAGCAGCCTTCCGGGACTAGAGACCCAGTACTTC
13	.	TRBJ2-5	TRBV18	.	CASSPTGQETQYF	TGTGCCAGCTCACCGACAGGTCAAGAGACCCAGTACTTC
13	.	TRBJ2-1	TRBV6-1	.	CASGGGDYNEQFF	TGTGCCAGCGGCGGCGGGGACTACAATGAGCAGTTCTTC
15	.	TRBJ1-5	TRBV7-2	.	CASSLNTGGNQPQHF	TGTGCCAGCAGCCTGAATACGGGGGGCAATCAGCCCCAGCATTTT
14	.	TRBJ2-7	TRBV7-3	.	CASSLDPGPYEQYF	TGTGCCAGCAGCCTGGATCCAGGTCCCTACGAGCAGTACTTC
14	TRBD2	TRBJ2-7	TRBV27	.	CASRVAGLAYEQYF	TGTGCCAGCAGGGTAGCGGGTTTGGCCTACGAGCAGTACTTC
20	TRBD1	TRBJ1-6	TRBV13	.	CASSLSPGTGPTSYNSPLHF	TGTGCCAGCAGCCTTTCCCCGGGGACAGGGCCCACCTCCTATAATTCACCCCTCCACTTT